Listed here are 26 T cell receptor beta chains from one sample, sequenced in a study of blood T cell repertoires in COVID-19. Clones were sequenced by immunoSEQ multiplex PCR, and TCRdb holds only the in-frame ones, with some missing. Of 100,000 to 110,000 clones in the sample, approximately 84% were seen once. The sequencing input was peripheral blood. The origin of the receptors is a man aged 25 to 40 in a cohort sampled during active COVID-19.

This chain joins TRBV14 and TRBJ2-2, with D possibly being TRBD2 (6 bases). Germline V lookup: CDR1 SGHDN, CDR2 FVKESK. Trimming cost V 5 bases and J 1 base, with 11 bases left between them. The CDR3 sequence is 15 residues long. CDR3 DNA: TGTGCCAGCAGCTGGAGGGGAGAGAACACCGGGGAGCTGTTTTTT. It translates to CASSWRGENTGELFF.

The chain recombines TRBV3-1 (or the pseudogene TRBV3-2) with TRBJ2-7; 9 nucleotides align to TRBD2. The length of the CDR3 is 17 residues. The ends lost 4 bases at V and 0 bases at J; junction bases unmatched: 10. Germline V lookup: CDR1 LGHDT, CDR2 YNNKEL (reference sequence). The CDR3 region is CASSPGERGAYSYEQYF. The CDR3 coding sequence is TGTGCCAGCAGCCCAGGGGAGCGGGGGGCATACTCCTACGAGCAGTACTTC.

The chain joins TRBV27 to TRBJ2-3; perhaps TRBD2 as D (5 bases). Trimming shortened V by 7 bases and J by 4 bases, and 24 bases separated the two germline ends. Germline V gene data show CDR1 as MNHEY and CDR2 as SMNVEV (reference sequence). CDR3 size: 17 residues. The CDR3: CASTALPGFEPPDTQYF. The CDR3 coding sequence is TGTGCCAGCACGGCCCTGCCGGGGTTTGAACCCCCAGATACGCAGTATTTT.

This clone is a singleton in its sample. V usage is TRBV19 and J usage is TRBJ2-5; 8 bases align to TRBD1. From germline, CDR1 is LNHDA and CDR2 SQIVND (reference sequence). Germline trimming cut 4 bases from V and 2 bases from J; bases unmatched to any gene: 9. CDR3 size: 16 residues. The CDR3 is CASSTGQGYLQETQYF. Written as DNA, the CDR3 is TGTGCCAGTAGTACCGGACAGGGTTACCTACAAGAGACCCAGTACTTC.

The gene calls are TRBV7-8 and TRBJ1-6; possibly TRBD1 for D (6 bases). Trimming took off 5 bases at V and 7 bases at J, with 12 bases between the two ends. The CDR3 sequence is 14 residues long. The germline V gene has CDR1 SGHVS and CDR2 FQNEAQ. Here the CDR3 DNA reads TGTGCCAGCAGCATCGGACAGCTAAATTCACCCCTCCACTTT. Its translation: CASSIGQLNSPLHF.

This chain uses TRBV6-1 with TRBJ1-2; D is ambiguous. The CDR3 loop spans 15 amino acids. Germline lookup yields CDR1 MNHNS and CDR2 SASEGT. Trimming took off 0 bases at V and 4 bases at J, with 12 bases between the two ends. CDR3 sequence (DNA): TGTGCCAGCAGTGAAGCCCGAGGGCAGCCCTATGGCTACACCTTC. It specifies CASSEARGQPYGYTF.

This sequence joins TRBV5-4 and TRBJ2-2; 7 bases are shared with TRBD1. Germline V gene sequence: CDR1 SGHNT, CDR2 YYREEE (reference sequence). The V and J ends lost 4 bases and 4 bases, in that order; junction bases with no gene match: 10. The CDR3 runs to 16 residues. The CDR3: CASSRRQGRGTGELFF. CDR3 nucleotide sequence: TGTGCCAGCAGCCGTAGACAGGGACGGGGCACCGGGGAGCTGTTTTTT.

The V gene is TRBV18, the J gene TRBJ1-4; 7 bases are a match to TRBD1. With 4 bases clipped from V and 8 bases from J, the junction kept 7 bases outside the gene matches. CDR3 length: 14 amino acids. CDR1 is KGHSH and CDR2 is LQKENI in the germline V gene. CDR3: CASSQNPGGEKLFF. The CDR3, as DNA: TGTGCCAGCTCACAAAACCCAGGGGGAGAAAAACTGTTTTTT.

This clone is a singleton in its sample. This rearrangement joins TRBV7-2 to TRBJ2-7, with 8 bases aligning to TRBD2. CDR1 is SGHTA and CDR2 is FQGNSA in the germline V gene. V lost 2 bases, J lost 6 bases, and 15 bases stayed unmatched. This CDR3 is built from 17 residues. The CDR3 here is CASSLSPPYGGGSEQYF. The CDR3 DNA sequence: TGTGCCAGCAGCTTATCCCCCCCCTATGGCGGGGGGAGCGAGCAGTACTTC.

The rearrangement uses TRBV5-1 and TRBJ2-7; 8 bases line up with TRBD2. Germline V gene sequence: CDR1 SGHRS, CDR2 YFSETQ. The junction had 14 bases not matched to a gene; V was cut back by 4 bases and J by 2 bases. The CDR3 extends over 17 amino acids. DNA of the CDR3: TGCGCCAGCAGCCGAAGTTTACTCGGGGGGGACGCCTACGAGCAGTACTTC. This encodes CASSRSLLGGDAYEQYF.

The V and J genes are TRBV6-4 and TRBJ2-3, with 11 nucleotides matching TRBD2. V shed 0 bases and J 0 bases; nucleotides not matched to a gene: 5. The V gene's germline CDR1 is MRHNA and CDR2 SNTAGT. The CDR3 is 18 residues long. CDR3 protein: CASSDSSGGGHSTDTQYF. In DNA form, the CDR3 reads TGTGCCAGCAGTGACTCTAGCGGGGGGGGACATAGCACAGATACGCAGTATTTT.

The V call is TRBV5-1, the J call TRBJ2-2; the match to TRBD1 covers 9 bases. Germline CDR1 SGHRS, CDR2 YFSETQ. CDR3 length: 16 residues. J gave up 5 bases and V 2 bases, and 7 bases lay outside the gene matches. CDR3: CASSLTGTGRTGELFF. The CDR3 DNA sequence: TGCGCCAGCAGCTTAACCGGGACAGGGCGAACCGGGGAGCTGTTTTTT.

The CDR3 DNA follows: TGTGCCAGCCCTCCCTCCCCCTCCCGAGGGGGAGCTTTCTTT. It yields the protein CASPPSPSRGGAFF. The chain carries TRBV6-5 and TRBJ1-1; tentative D call: TRBD1 (6 bases). The germline V gene has CDR1 MNHEY and CDR2 SVGAGI. V was clipped by 8 bases and J by 10 bases, with 23 bases between them. This CDR3 is built from 14 residues.

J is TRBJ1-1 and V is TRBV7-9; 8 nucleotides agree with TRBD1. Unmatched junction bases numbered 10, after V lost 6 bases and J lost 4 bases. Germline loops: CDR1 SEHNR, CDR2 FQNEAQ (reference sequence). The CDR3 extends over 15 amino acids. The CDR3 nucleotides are TGTGCCAGCAGACATACGACAGGGGTGGGCACTGAAGCTTTCTTT. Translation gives CASRHTTGVGTEAFF.

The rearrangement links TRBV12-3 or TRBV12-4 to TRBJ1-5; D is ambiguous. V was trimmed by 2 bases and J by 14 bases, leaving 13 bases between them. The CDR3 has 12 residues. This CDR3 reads CASSLKRGQKHF. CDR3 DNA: TGTGCCAGCAGTTTAAAGAGAGGTCAAAAGCATTTT.

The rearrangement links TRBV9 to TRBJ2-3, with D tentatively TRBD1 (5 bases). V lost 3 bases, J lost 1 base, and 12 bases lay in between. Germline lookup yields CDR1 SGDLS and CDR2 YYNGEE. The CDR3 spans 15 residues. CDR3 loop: CASSGPGKGTDTQYF. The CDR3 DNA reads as TGTGCCAGCAGCGGGCCAGGGAAGGGCACAGATACGCAGTATTTT.

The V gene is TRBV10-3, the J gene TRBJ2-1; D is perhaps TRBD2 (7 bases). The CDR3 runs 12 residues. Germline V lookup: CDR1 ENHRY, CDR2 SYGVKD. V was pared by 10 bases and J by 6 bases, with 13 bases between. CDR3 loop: CATEGGGNEQFF. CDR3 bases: TGTGCCACTGAGGGGGGGGGCAATGAGCAGTTCTTC.

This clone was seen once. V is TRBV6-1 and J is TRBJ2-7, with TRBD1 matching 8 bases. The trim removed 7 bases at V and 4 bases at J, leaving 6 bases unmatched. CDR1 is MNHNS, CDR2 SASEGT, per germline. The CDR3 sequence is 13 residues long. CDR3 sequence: CASTGQGLYEQYF. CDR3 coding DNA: TGTGCCAGCACCGGACAGGGACTTTACGAGCAGTACTTC.

The CDR3 region has the DNA TGTGCCAGCAGTTCGGGCGGGACAGGGGGTGAAAAACTGTTTTTT. Protein: CASSSGGTGGEKLFF. V gene TRBV6-5 combines with J gene TRBJ1-4; 11 nucleotides line up with TRBD1. CDR1 and CDR2 from the germline V gene are MNHEY and SVGAGI. V gave up 4 bases and J gave up 7 bases; unmatched junction bases: 5. This CDR3 region has 15 residues.

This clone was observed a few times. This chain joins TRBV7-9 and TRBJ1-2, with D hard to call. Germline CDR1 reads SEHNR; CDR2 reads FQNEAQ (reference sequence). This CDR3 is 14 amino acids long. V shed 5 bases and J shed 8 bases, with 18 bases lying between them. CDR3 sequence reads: CASSRAPGWEGYTF. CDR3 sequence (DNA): TGTGCCAGCAGCCGGGCCCCCGGGTGGGAGGGCTACACCTTC.

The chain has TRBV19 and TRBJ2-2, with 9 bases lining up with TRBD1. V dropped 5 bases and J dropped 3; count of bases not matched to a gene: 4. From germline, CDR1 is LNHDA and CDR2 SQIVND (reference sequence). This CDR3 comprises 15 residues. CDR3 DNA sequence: TGTGCCAGTAGTTCGGGACAGGGATACACCGGGGAGCTGTTTTTT. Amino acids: CASSSGQGYTGELFF.

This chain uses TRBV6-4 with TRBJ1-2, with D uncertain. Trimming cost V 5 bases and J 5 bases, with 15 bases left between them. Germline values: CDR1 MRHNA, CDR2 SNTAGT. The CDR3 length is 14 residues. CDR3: CASSTTTRGYGYTF. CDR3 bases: TGTGCCAGCAGTACTACCACAAGAGGTTATGGCTACACCTTC.

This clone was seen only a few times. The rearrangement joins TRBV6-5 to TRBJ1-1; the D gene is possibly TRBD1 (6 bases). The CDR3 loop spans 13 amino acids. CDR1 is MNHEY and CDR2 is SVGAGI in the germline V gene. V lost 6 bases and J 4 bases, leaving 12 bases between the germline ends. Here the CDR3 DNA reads TGTGCCAGCAGAAAGGGGGGGAGCACTGAAGCTTTCTTT. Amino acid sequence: CASRKGGSTEAFF.

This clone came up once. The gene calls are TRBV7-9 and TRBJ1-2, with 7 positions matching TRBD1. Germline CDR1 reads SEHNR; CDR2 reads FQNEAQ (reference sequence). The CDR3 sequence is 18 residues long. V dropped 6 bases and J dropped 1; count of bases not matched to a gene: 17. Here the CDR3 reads CASSNQPGLQGSNYGYTF. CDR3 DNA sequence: TGTGCCAGCAGTAACCAACCGGGGTTACAGGGGAGTAACTATGGCTACACCTTC.

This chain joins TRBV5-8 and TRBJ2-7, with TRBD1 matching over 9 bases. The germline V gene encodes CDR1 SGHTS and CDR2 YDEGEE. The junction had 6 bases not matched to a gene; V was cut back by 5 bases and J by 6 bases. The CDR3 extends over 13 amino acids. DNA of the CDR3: TGTGCCAGCAGGCAGACAGGGGGGTTCGAGCAGTACTTC. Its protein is CASRQTGGFEQYF.

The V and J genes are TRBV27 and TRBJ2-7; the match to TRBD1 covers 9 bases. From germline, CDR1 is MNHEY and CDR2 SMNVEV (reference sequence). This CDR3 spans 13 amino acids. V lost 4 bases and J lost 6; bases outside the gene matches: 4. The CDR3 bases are TGTGCCAGCAGTTGGGACAGGGCGCGCGAGCAGTACTTC. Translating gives CASSWDRAREQYF.